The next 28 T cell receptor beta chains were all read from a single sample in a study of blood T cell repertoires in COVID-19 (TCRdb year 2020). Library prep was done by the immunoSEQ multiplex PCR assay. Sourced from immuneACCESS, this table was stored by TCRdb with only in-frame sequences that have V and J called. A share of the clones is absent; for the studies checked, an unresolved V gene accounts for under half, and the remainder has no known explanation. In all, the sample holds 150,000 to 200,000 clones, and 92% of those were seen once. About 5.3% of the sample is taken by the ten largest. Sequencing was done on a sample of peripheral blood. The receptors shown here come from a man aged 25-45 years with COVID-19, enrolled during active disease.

CDR3 loop: CASGFSQPQHF. CDR3 bases: TGTGCTAGTGGTTTCAGTCAGCCCCAGCATTTT. The V and J genes are TRBV12-5 and TRBJ1-5, with no clear D. Per germline, CDR1 LGHNT and CDR2 FRNRAP. Trimming took 3 bases from V and 6 from J, leaving 3 bases between them. This CDR3 region has 11 residues. The full variable domain, with the rest looked up from reference TRBV12-5 and TRBJ1-5, is DARVTQTPRHKVTEMGQEVTMRCQPILGHNTVFWYRQTMMQGLELLAYFRNRAPLDDSGMPKDRFSAEMPDATLATLKIQPSEPRDSAVYFCASGFSQPQHFGDGTRLSIL.

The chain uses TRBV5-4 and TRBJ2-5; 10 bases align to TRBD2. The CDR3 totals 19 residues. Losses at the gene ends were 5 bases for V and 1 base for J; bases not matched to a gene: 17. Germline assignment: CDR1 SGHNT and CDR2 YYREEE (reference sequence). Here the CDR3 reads CASSFPSGGPTRTQETQYF. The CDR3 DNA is TGTGCCAGCAGTTTTCCTAGCGGGGGCCCAACACGGACCCAAGAGACCCAGTACTTC.

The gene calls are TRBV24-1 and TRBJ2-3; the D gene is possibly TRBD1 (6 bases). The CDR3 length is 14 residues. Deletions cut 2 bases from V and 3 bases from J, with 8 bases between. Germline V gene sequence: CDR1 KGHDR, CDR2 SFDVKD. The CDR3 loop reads CATSDYRVTDTQYF. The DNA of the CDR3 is TGTGCCACCAGTGATTACAGGGTTACAGATACGCAGTATTTT.

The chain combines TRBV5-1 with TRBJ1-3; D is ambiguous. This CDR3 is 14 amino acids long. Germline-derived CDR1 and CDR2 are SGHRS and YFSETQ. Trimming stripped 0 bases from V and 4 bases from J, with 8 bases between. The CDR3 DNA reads TGCGCCAGCAGCTTGGCGGCGGAGGGAAACACCATATATTTT. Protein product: CASSLAAEGNTIYF.

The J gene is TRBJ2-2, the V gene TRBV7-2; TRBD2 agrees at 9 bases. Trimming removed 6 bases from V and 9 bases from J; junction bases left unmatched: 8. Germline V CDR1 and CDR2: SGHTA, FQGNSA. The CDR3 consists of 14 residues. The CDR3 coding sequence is TGTGCCAGCAGTAGCGGGAGAGCATTAAGGGAGCTGTTTTTT. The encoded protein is CASSSGRALRELFF.

As DNA, the CDR3 is TGTGCCAGCAGCCCTCACCCGCGGGGGGGCTCTGCCGAGCAGTACTTC. Residues: CASSPHPRGGSAEQYF. The chain links TRBV9 to TRBJ2-7, with 9 bases matching TRBD2. The germline V gene encodes CDR1 SGDLS and CDR2 YYNGEE. This CDR3 has 16 amino acids. J was trimmed by 6 bases and V by 4 bases; bases with no gene match: 14.

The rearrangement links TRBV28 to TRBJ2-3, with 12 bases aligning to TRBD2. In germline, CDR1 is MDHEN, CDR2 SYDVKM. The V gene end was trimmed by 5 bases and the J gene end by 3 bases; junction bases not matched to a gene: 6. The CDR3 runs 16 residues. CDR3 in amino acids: CASSPTSGGLTDTQYF. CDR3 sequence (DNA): TGTGCCAGCAGTCCGACTAGCGGGGGACTTACAGATACGCAGTATTTT.

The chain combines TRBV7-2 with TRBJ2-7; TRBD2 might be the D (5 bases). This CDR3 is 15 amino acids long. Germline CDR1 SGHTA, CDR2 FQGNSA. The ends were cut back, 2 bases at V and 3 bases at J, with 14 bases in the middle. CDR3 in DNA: TGTGCCAGCAGCTTATACACGGGAAATCTCTACGAGCAGTACTTC. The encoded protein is CASSLYTGNLYEQYF.

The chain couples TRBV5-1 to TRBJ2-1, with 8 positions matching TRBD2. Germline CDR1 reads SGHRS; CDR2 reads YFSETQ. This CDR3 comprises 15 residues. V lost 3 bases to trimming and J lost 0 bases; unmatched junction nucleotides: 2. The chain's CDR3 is CASSSGTSSYNEQFF. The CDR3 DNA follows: TGCGCCAGCAGCTCCGGGACTAGCTCCTACAATGAGCAGTTCTTC.

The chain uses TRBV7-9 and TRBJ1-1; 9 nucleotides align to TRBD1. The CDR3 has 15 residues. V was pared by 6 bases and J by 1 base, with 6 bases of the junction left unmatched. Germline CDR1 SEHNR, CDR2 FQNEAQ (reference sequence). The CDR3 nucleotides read TGTGCCAGCAGTCAACAGGGGGCCACGAACACTGAAGCTTTCTTT. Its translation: CASSQQGATNTEAFF.

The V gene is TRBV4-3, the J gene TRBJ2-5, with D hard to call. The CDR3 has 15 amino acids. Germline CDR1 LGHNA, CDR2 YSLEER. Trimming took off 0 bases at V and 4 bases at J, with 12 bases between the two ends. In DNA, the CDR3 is TGCGCCAGCAGCCAAGAATTGAGGATTCCAGAGACCCAGTACTTC. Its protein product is CASSQELRIPETQYF.

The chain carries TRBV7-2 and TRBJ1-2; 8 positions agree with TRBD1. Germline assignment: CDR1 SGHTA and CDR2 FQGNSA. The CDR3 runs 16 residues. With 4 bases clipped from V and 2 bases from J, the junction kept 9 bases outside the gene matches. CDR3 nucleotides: TGTGCCAGCAGCTCCGATCAGGGGGCAGTAAACTATGGCTACACCTTC. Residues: CASSSDQGAVNYGYTF.

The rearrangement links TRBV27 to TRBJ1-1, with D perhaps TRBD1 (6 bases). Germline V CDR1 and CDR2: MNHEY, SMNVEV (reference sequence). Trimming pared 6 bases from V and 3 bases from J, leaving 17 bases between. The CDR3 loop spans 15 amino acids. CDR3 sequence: CASRRPPGGHTEAFF. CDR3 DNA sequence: TGTGCCAGCAGACGCCCCCCGGGGGGCCACACTGAAGCTTTCTTT.

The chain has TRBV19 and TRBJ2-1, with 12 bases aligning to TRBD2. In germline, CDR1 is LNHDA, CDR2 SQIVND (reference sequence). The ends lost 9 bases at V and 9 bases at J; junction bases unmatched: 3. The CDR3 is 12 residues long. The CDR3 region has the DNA TGTGCCAGCTCGGGACTAGCGGGTGAGCAGTTCTTC. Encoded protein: CASSGLAGEQFF.

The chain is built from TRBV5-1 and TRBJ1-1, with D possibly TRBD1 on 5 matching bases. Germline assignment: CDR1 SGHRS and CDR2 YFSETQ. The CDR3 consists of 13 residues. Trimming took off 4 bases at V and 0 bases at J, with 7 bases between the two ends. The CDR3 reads CASSGGVNTEAFF. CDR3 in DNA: TGCGCCAGCAGCGGAGGGGTGAACACTGAAGCTTTCTTT.

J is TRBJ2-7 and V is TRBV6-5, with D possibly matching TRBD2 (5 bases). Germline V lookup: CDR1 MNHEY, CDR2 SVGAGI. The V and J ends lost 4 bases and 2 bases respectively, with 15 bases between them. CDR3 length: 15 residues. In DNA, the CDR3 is TGTGCCAGCAGTTCGCCGGCGGACGGGGCCTACGAGCAGTACTTC. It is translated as CASSSPADGAYEQYF.

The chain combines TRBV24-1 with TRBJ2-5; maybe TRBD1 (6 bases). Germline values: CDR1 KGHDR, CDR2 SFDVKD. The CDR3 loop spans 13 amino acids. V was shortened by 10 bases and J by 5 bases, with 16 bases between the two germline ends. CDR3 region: CATKQGLGETQYF. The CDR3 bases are TGTGCCACAAAACAGGGTTTGGGCGAGACCCAGTACTTC.

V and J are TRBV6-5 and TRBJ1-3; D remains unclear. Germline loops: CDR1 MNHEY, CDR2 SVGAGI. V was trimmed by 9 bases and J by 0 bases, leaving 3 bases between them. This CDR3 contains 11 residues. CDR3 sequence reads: CASRSGNTIYF. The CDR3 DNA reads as TGTGCCAGTCGCTCTGGAAACACCATATATTTT.

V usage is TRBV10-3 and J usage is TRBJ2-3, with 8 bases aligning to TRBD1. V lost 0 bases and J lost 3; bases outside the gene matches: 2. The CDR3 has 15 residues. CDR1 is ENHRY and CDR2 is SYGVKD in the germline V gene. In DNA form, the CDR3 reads TGTGCCATCAGTGAGTCCCAGGGGGCAACAGATACGCAGTATTTT. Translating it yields CAISESQGATDTQYF.

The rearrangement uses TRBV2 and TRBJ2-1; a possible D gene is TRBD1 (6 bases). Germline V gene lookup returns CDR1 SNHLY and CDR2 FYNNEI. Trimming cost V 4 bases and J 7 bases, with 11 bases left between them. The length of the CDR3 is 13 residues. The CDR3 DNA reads TGTGCCAGCAGTGTCCACAGGGAGAATGAGCAGTTCTTC. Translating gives CASSVHRENEQFF.

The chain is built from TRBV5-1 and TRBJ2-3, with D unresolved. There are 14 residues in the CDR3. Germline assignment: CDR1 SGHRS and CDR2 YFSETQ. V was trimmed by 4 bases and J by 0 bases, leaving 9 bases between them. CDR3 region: CASSTRSSTDTQYF. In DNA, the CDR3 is TGCGCCAGCAGCACAAGATCAAGCACAGATACGCAGTATTTT. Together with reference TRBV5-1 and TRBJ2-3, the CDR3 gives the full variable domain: KAGVTQTPRYLIKTRGQQVTLSCSPISGHRSVSWYQQTPGQGLQFLFEYFSETQRNKGNFPGRFSGRQFSNSRSEMNVSTLELGDSALYLCASSTRSSTDTQYFGPGTRLTVL.

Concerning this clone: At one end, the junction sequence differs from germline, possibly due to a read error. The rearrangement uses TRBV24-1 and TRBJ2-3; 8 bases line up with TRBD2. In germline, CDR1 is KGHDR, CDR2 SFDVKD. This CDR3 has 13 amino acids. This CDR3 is CATSDPDGTSYHF. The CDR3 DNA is TGTGCCACCAGTGATCCCGACGGGACTAGTTACCATTTT.

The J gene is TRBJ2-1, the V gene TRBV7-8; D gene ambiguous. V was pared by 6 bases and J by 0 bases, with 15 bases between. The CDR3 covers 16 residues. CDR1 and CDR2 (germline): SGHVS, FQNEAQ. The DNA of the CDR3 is TGTGCCAGCAGTTCTCTTCCTATTAGCTCCTACAATGAGCAGTTCTTC. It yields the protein CASSSLPISSYNEQFF.

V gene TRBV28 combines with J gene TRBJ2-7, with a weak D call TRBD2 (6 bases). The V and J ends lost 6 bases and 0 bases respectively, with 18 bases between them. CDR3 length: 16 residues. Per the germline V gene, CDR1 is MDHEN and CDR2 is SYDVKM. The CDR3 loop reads CASRDGRDGDSYEQYF. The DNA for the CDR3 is TGTGCCAGCAGAGATGGGCGGGACGGAGACTCCTACGAGCAGTACTTC.

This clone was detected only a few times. The CDR3, as DNA: TGTGCCAGCAGCCGGGGGGGACCTCCGGCCGTAGAGACCCAGTACTTC. Amino acids: CASSRGGPPAVETQYF. The chain couples TRBV3-1 (or the pseudogene TRBV3-2) to TRBJ2-5; 7 bases align to TRBD2. The CDR3 has 16 amino acids. The germline V gene encodes CDR1 LGHDT and CDR2 YNNKEL (reference sequence). J lost 4 bases, V lost 4 bases, and 12 bases had no gene match.

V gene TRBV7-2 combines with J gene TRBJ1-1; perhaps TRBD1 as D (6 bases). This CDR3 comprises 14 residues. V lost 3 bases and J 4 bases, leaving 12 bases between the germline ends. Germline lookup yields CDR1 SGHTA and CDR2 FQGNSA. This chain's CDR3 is CASSFPGQITEAFF. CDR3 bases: TGTGCCAGCAGCTTCCCCGGACAGATCACTGAAGCTTTCTTT.

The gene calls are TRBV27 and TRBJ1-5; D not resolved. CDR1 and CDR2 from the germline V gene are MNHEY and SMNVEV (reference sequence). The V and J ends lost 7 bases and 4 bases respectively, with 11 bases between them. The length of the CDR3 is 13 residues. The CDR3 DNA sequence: TGTGCCAGCAATCCTTCCGGTAATCAGCCCCAGCATTTT. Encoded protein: CASNPSGNQPQHF.

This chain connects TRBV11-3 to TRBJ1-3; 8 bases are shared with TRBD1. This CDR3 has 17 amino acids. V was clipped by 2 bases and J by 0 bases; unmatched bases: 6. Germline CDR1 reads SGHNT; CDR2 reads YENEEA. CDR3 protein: CASSLWGDRSSGNTIYF. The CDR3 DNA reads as TGTGCCAGCAGCTTATGGGGGGACAGGAGCTCTGGAAACACCATATATTTT.